This is a list of T cell receptor beta chains from one sample in a study of cytomegalovirus exposure and HLA in healthy donors. The repertoire was sequenced with immunoSEQ multiplex PCR; TCRdb's copy has only in-frame clones and lacks some. The repertoire holds 150,000 to 200,000 clones, roughly nine tenths seen once, with 5% to 7% in the top ten. The material sequenced was PBMCs. The receptors come from a woman aged 25-40 years in good health and CMV-seronegative. Both conserved end residues are part of each CDR3. D genes are given only for firm matches. Where a row states a size, it is once, few, many or the class of an expanded clone; other rows omit it.

clone_size,j_call,v_call,d_call,cdr3_nt,cdr3_aa
.,TRBJ1-1,TRBV6-1,.,TGTGCCAGCAGCGAGAGACGGGTGAACACTGAAGCTTTCTTT,CASSERRVNTEAFF
.,TRBJ2-3,TRBV5-6,TRBD1,TGTGCCAGCAGCCCAAGGACAGGGCCGGGGACAGATACGCAGTATTTT,CASSPRTGPGTDTQYF
once,TRBJ1-2,TRBV6-6,TRBD1,TGTGCCAGCAGTTACCGAGGGGACAGGGAATTGAATGGCTACACCTTC,CASSYRGDRELNGYTF
.,TRBJ1-5,TRBV10-3,.,TGTGCCGTAGGGAGTCAGAGCAATCAGCCCCAGCATTTT,CAVGSQSNQPQHF
.,TRBJ1-4,TRBV7-6,TRBD1,TGTGCCAGCAGCTCTGAGACAGGGCCTACAACTAATGAAAAACTGTTTTTT,CASSSETGPTTNEKLFF
.,TRBJ2-7,TRBV5-4,.,TGTGCCAGCGGGGTACATGACAGAGGATACGCCTACGAGCAGTACTTC,CASGVHDRGYAYEQYF
.,TRBJ2-1,TRBV9,.,TGTGCCAGCAGCGTAGGGCCCCAATACAATGAGCAGTTCTTC,CASSVGPQYNEQFF
.,TRBJ2-3,TRBV2,TRBD2,TGTGCCAGCAGCGCATATCTAGCGGGAGACACAGATACGCAGTATTTT,CASSAYLAGDTDTQYF
once,TRBJ1-4,TRBV5-1,.,TGCGCCAGCAGCTTGGGCGAAAAACTGTTTTTT,CASSLGEKLFF
few,TRBJ1-6,TRBV10-1,.,TGCGCCAGCAGTGCGTTGGTAGATAATTCACCCCTCCACTTT,CASSALVDNSPLHF
.,TRBJ1-2,TRBV20-1,.,TGCAGTGCTAAACACATCTATGGCTACACCTTC,CSAKHIYGYTF
.,TRBJ2-2,TRBV5-4,.,TGTGCCAGCAGCTTGTCCGGCGGGGTCGGCGGGGAGCTGTTTTTT,CASSLSGGVGGELFF
once,TRBJ2-1,TRBV9,TRBD2,TGTGCCAGCAGCGTAGGACCTAGCGGGGGGACCTACAATGAGCAGTTCTTC,CASSVGPSGGTYNEQFF
.,TRBJ1-1,TRBV6-6,.,TGTGCCAGCAGTTATTTAGTCCGCACTGAAGCTTTCTTT,CASSYLVRTEAFF